The 25 T cell receptor beta chains listed next were all sequenced from one sample in a study of blood T cells in healthy people across ages (dated by TCRdb to between 2014 and 2017). The library was made by 5' RACE. Sequencing took place on an Illumina HiSeq 2500. A second PCR of about 6 to 11 cycles was performed with a sample-barcoded 5' primer and a J-beta primer mix. TCRdb itself trimmed the public reads at Q25 with fastp, ran MiXCR and retained productive beta chains. Every distinct CDR3 protein forms one entry, paired with its most common genes and DNA. A total of about 1.1 million distinct CDR3 sequences appear in this sample, more than 30% of them only once. The ten most abundant clones make up over 10% of the sample. The sequenced sample consisted of blood. The source is a young man in good health.

This clonotype came up a few times. The chain recombines TRBV10-3 with TRBJ1-2; D ambiguous. The V gene's germline CDR1 is ENHRY and CDR2 SYGVKD. V lost 4 bases, J lost 8 bases, and 8 bases lay in between. The CDR3 consists of 11 residues. The chain's CDR3 is CAISGTGGYTF. CDR3 DNA: TGTGCCATCAGTGGGACTGGGGGCTACACCTTC.

The chain recombines TRBV4-2 with TRBJ2-2, with D uncertain. Trimming shortened V by 4 bases and J by 2 bases, and 8 bases separated the two germline ends. Germline loops: CDR1 LGHNA, CDR2 YNFKEQ. CDR3 length equals 14 residues. In DNA form, the CDR3 reads TGTGCCAGCAGCCCCTGGGCTAACACCGGGGAGCTGTTTTTT. Amino acid sequence: CASSPWANTGELFF.

The chain couples TRBV11-3 to TRBJ2-1, with D possibly matching TRBD2 (5 bases). The CDR3 consists of 14 residues. CDR1 SGHNT and CDR2 YENEEA come from the germline V gene. The V end lost 5 bases, the J end lost 4 bases, and 12 bases lay between the germline ends. CDR3 sequence (DNA): TGTGCCAGCAGCCCGGACGGGATTTACAATGAGCAGTTCTTC. This sequence encodes CASSPDGIYNEQFF.

This chain uses TRBV29-1 with TRBJ1-2, with D perhaps TRBD1 (6 bases). The germline V gene has CDR1 SQVTM and CDR2 ANQGSEA. The germline V and J ends were trimmed by 7 bases and 6 bases, with 12 bases remaining between them. CDR3 size: 11 residues. CDR3 residues: CSGQEVNGYTF. The CDR3 DNA is TGCAGCGGACAGGAGGTGAATGGCTACACCTTC.

This chain links TRBV20-1 with TRBJ2-1; D ambiguous. Germline-derived CDR1 and CDR2 are DFQATT and SNEGSKA (reference sequence). The CDR3 is made up of 12 amino acids. Trimming took off 4 bases at V and 9 bases at J, with 13 bases between the two ends. The chain's CDR3 is CSATVSYGEQFF. The DNA for the CDR3 is TGCAGTGCTACCGTGTCATACGGTGAGCAGTTCTTC.

The rearrangement links TRBV6-5 to TRBJ1-1; no reliable D call. The CDR3 contains 15 residues. V lost 2 bases to trimming and J lost 1 base, with 11 bases between them. Germline V gene sequence: CDR1 MNHEY, CDR2 SVGAGI. The CDR3 DNA sequence: TGTGCCAGCAGTTACGTCGGGGTGCAGAACACTGAAGCTTTCTTT. This gives the protein CASSYVGVQNTEAFF.

The chain uses TRBV4-2 and TRBJ1-1; D is possibly TRBD1 (5 bases). Germline V gene lookup returns CDR1 LGHNA and CDR2 YNFKEQ. The ends were cut back, 4 bases at V and 4 bases at J, with 25 bases in the middle. The CDR3 covers 18 residues. This chain's CDR3 is CASSPGGVNAGSSTEAFF. The CDR3 DNA reads TGTGCCAGCAGCCCGGGGGGGGTTAACGCGGGGAGTAGCACTGAAGCTTTCTTT.

At least ten counts were recorded for this clonotype. The genes are TRBV29-1 and TRBJ2-3; D may correspond to TRBD1 or TRBD2 (5 bases each). The CDR3 is 12 amino acids. CDR1 is SQVTM, CDR2 ANQGSEA, per germline. The ends were cut back, 3 bases at V and 8 bases at J, with 12 bases in the middle. The CDR3 loop reads CSVEGARGTQYF. CDR3 coding DNA: TGCAGCGTTGAGGGCGCGAGGGGTACGCAGTATTTT.

This clonotype has just one count. The chain combines TRBV19 with TRBJ2-3; no firm D call. This CDR3 has 11 amino acids. Germline V gene data show CDR1 as LNHDA and CDR2 as SQIVND (reference sequence). The V end lost 9 bases, the J end lost 3 bases, and 7 bases lay between the germline ends. CDR3 residues: CASAATDTQYF. The CDR3 bases are TGTGCCAGCGCAGCTACAGATACGCAGTATTTT.

The gene calls are TRBV10-3 and TRBJ2-3, with 10 bases aligning to TRBD1. The CDR3 spans 16 residues. V trimming: 5 bases; J trimming: 1 base; junction bases outside the gene matches: 6. Germline-derived CDR1 and CDR2 are ENHRY and SYGVKD. CDR3: CAISSTGGQGTDTQYF. The CDR3 DNA is TGTGCCATCAGTTCGACAGGGGGCCAGGGCACAGATACGCAGTATTTT.

Concerning this clonotype: This clone may be a read error of a much larger clone one base away. The chain carries TRBV29-1 and TRBJ2-5; 9 bases fit TRBD1. The CDR3 sequence is 14 residues long. The V gene end was trimmed by 7 bases and the J gene end by 11 bases; junction bases not matched to a gene: 17. In germline, CDR1 is SQVTM, CDR2 ANQGSEA. CDR3 residues: CSALGTGTYNEQYF. The CDR3 nucleotides are TGCAGCGCCTTAGGGACAGGGACCTACAATGAGCAGTACTTC.

This clonotype occurred many times. The chain recombines TRBV29-1 with TRBJ2-3, with D hard to call. Trimming took off 3 bases at V and 7 bases at J, with 11 bases between the two ends. The CDR3 is 12 residues long. Germline values: CDR1 SQVTM, CDR2 ANQGSEA. The CDR3 is CSVEAQFYTQYF. The DNA of the CDR3 is TGCAGCGTTGAGGCGCAGTTCTATACGCAGTATTTT.

The chain recombines TRBV12-3 or TRBV12-4 with TRBJ2-4, with 7 bases that match TRBD1. The tail of the sequence fits TRBJ2-7 better, so the J call may be wrong. This CDR3 is built from 12 residues. The CDR3 loop reads CASRKAGGEQYF. The CDR3 DNA is TGTGCCAGCAGGAAAGCAGGGGGCGAGCAGTACTTC.

The rearrangement joins TRBV24-1 to TRBJ2-2, with D unresolved. V dropped 5 bases and J dropped 8 bases, with 14 bases sitting between them. The germline gives CDR1 KGHDR, CDR2 SFDVKD. The CDR3 consists of 14 residues. For the CDR3, the DNA is TGTGCCACCAGTGGGACCCAAGGTGTGGGGGAGCTGTTTTTT. It encodes CATSGTQGVGELFF.

This clonotype was observed a few times. The chain employs TRBV12-3 or TRBV12-4 and TRBJ1-5, with D unclear. This CDR3 has 12 residues. V dropped 6 bases and J dropped 0 bases, with 3 bases sitting between them. The CDR3 reads CASSISNQPQHF. The CDR3 region has the DNA TGTGCCAGCAGCATTAGCAATCAGCCCCAGCATTTT.

The chain is built from TRBV20-1 and TRBJ1-2, with TRBD1 identical over 11 bases. CDR3 size: 17 residues. V lost 0 bases to trimming and J lost 7 bases; unmatched junction nucleotides: 13. The germline V gene encodes CDR1 DFQATT and CDR2 SNEGSKA (reference sequence). CDR3 sequence reads: CSARDVDRGRFVRGYTF. CDR3 DNA sequence: TGCAGTGCTAGAGATGTGGACAGGGGGCGTTTCGTACGTGGCTACACCTTC.

This clonotype was picked up a small number of times. CDR3 coding DNA: TGCGCCAGCAGCTTGAGACAGGGACGAGAGACCCAGTACTTC. Its protein product is CASSLRQGRETQYF. The gene calls are TRBV5-1 and TRBJ2-5; TRBD1 matches 7 bases. CDR3 length: 14 residues. Per the germline V gene, CDR1 is SGHRS and CDR2 is YFSETQ. V dropped 1 base and J dropped 4; count of bases not matched to a gene: 4. The variable domain in full, with the rest retrieved from reference TRBV5-1 and TRBJ2-5, is KAGVTQTPRYLIKTRGQQVTLSCSPISGHRSVSWYQQTPGQGLQFLFEYFSETQRNKGNFPGRFSGRQFSNSRSEMNVSTLELGDSALYLCASSLRQGRETQYFGPGTRLLVL.

In this sample, this clonotype turned up a few times. The J gene is TRBJ1-2, the V gene TRBV7-9; D unclear. V was shortened by 5 bases and J by 2 bases, with 12 bases between the two germline ends. The length of the CDR3 is 14 residues. CDR1 is SEHNR and CDR2 is FQNEAQ in the germline V gene (reference sequence). CDR3 bases: TGTGCCAGCAGCCCCGGGGTCCCCAACTATGGCTACACCTTC. Translation: CASSPGVPNYGYTF. The whole variable domain, filled in from reference TRBV7-9 and TRBJ1-2, reads DTGVSQNPRHKITKRGQNVTFRCDPISEHNRLYWYRQTLGQGPEFLTYFQNEAQLEKSRLLSDRFSAERPKGSFSTLEIQRTEQGDSAMYLCASSPGVPNYGYTFGSGTRLTVV.

V gene TRBV7-2 combines with J gene TRBJ1-2; 9 bases are a match to TRBD1. CDR3 length: 16 residues. J lost 6 bases, V lost 5 bases, and 13 bases had no gene match. Germline V gene data show CDR1 as SGHTA and CDR2 as FQGNSA. CDR3 sequence: CASSPQRSWDRDGYTF. The CDR3 coding sequence is TGTGCCAGCAGCCCCCAAAGATCATGGGACAGGGATGGCTACACCTTC. The full variable domain, rest sourced from reference TRBV7-2 and TRBJ1-2, is GAGVSQSPSNKVTEKGKDVELRCDPISGHTALYWYRQSLGQGLEFLIYFQGNSAPDKSGLPSDRFSAERTGGSVSTLTIQRTQQEDSAVYLCASSPQRSWDRDGYTFGSGTRLTVV.

The J gene is TRBJ2-1, the V gene TRBV6-2 or TRBV6-3, with TRBD1 as a possible D gene (7 bases). Deletions cut 4 bases from V and 1 base from J, with 11 bases between. CDR3 size: 15 residues. Germline V gene lookup returns CDR1 MNHEY and CDR2 SVGEGT. The CDR3 DNA follows: TGTGCCAGCAGTTGGAGGGGGCCTTCCTACAATGAGCAGTTCTTC. Its translation is CASSWRGPSYNEQFF.

The V call is TRBV28, the J call TRBJ2-1; D may be TRBD2 (6 bases). Trimming removed 10 bases at V and 5 bases at J, with 12 bases between. Germline values: CDR1 MDHEN, CDR2 SYDVKM. The CDR3 length is 12 residues. The CDR3 loop reads CATRREDNEQFF. CDR3 sequence (DNA): TGTGCCACCCGTAGGGAGGACAATGAGCAGTTCTTC.

This chain links TRBV20-1 with TRBJ2-3; D possibly matches TRBD1 or TRBD2 (5 bases each). Trimming left V 5 bases short and J 0 bases short, with 12 bases between. Germline CDR1 is DFQATT and CDR2 is SNEGSKA (reference sequence). The CDR3 runs to 14 residues. This CDR3 is CSAGGPLSTDTQYF. DNA of the CDR3: TGCAGTGCTGGGGGTCCTCTAAGCACAGATACGCAGTATTTT.

This clonotype has a single count. The genes are TRBV20-1 and TRBJ1-5; D possibly corresponds to TRBD1 (6 bases). CDR3 size: 14 residues. Trimming took off 5 bases at V and 3 bases at J, with 14 bases between the two ends. Looked up from germline, CDR1 is DFQATT and CDR2 is SNEGSKA (reference sequence). The CDR3 nucleotides are TGCAGTGCTGGAATCCCAGGGGACAATCAGCCCCAGCATTTT. This encodes CSAGIPGDNQPQHF.

This clonotype was detected many times. This chain uses TRBV12-3 or TRBV12-4 with TRBJ1-1; D remains unclear. The CDR3 extends over 13 amino acids. V lost 3 bases and J lost 4, with 9 bases in between. CDR3: CASSLERSTEAFF. CDR3 DNA: TGTGCCAGCAGTTTGGAACGAAGCACTGAAGCTTTCTTT.

This clonotype was seen more than once but under ten times. The chain links TRBV4-1 to TRBJ2-3; TRBD1 matches 7 bases. CDR1 is MGHRA, CDR2 YSYEKL, per germline. V lost 4 bases to trimming and J lost 5 bases; unmatched junction nucleotides: 9. This CDR3 contains 15 residues. CDR3 residues: CASSLLGGPRDTQYF. DNA of the CDR3: TGCGCCAGCAGCCTTTTAGGGGGCCCCCGAGATACGCAGTATTTT.